This TCR beta chain was documented in a study of blood T cells in healthy people across ages. For the second PCR, which ran for 7 to 11 cycles, a sample-barcoded 5' primer and a J-beta primer mix were used. TCRdb re-derived calls from the 5' RACE reads in MiXCR, one entry per CDR3 protein. This sample yields 600,000 to 1,000,000 distinct CDR3 sequences, of which roughly 25% are seen a single time; approximately 4% belongs to the top ten. There are a few counts of this clonotype. Per germline, CDR1 SGHRS and CDR2 YFSETQ. V trimming: 1 base; J trimming: 1 base; junction bases outside the gene matches: 7. The CDR3 length is 17 residues. These data are also associated with another study on T cells of mothers and their children.

The chain carries TRBV5-1 and TRBJ2-3; 9 nucleotides match TRBD2. The source is a boy aged 5-17 years in good health. Sequenced: blood. The CDR3 coding sequence is TGCGCCAGCAGCTTGAGGCCAGCGGGGGGCGGCACAGATACGCAGTATTTT. Protein: CASSLRPAGGGTDTQYF. The full variable domain, its missing parts supplied by reference TRBV5-1 and TRBJ2-3, is KAGVTQTPRYLIKTRGQQVTLSCSPISGHRSVSWYQQTPGQGLQFLFEYFSETQRNKGNFPGRFSGRQFSNSRSEMNVSTLELGDSALYLCASSLRPAGGGTDTQYFGPGTRLTVL.